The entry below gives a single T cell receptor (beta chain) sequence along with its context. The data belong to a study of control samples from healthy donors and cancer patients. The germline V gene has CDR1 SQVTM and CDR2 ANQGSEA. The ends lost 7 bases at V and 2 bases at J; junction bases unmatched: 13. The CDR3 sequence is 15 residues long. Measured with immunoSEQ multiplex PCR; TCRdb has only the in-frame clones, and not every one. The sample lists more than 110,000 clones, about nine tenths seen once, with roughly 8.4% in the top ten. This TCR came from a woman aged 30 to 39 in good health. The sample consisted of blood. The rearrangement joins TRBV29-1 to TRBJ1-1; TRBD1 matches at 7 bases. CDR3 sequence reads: CSAAWGGGYNTEAFF. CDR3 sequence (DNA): TGCAGCGCCGCCTGGGGAGGGGGCTACAACACTGAAGCTTTCTTT.